This TCR beta chain was identified in a study of blood T cell repertoires in COVID-19. In the study overall: Specimens from acute and convalescent COVID-19 originated in the United States, Italy and Spain. The analysed material was cDNA or gDNA that came from T cells, B-cell-depleted T cells, or PBMCs.

Sequencing was performed with immunoSEQ multiplex PCR; in TCRdb, only in-frame clones are kept and a portion is missing. The sample lists roughly 65,000 clones; approximately 86% were seen once. V lost 5 bases to trimming and J lost 4 bases, with 8 bases between them. CDR3 size: 12 residues. Sequenced: peripheral blood. The genes are TRBV12-3 or TRBV12-4 and TRBJ2-5; TRBD1 is a possible D gene (6 bases). The source of this sequence is a man aged 50-60 years with acute or convalescent COVID-19. The CDR3: CASSGTPETQYF. The CDR3, as DNA: TGTGCCAGCAGTGGGACACCAGAGACCCAGTACTTC.